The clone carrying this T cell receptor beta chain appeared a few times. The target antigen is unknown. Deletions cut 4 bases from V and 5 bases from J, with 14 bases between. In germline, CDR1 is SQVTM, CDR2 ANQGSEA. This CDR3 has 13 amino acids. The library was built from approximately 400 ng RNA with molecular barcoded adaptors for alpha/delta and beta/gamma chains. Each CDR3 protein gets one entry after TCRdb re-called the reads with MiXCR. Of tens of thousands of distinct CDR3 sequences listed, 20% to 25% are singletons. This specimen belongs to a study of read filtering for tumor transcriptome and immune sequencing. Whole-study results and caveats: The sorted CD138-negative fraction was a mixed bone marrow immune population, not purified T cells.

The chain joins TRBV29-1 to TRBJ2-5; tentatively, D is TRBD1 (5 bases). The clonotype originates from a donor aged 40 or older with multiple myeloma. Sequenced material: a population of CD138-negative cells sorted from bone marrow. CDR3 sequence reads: CSVGGLQPETQYF. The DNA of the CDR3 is TGCAGCGTTGGGGGCCTACAGCCGGAGACCCAGTACTTC.